The 27 T cell receptor beta chains reported below all come from one sample, sequenced in a study of T cells in Graves' hyperthyroidism and ophthalmopathy. RNA transcripts provided the source from which TCR beta CDR3 regions were amplified. In the first-round RT-PCR of the TCR CDR3, the HTBI primer set was used. TCRdb recomputed calls from the multiplex PCR reads with MiXCR, one row per CDR3 protein. The sample carries about 400,000 distinct CDR3 sequences, about 15% recorded once. The sample taken for sequencing was blood. These receptors all stem from a woman in her twenties or thirties with Graves' hyperthyroidism.

This clonotype was found many times. The chain couples TRBV9 to TRBJ2-1; 11 bases match TRBD1. Trimming cost V 4 bases and J 4 bases; bases outside gene matches: 4. The CDR3 contains 15 residues. Germline CDR1 and CDR2: SGDLS and YYNGEE. CDR3 sequence (DNA): TGTGCCAGCAGCTCGGGACAGGGGGGTTACAATGAGCAGTTCTTC. It encodes CASSSGQGGYNEQFF.

This clonotype came up many times. The rearrangement uses TRBV28 and TRBJ2-5; a weak D match, TRBD1 (5 bases). With 6 bases removed from V and 4 bases from J, the gap between germline ends came to 9 bases. The CDR3 runs to 12 residues. Germline V CDR1 and CDR2: MDHEN, SYDVKM. The CDR3 spells CASRGVGETQYF. The DNA of the CDR3 is TGTGCCAGCAGAGGGGTCGGAGAGACCCAGTACTTC.

This clonotype occurred many times. The V and J genes are TRBV3-1 and TRBJ2-1, with TRBD2 matching 8 bases. Germline values: CDR1 LGHDT, CDR2 YNNKEL (reference sequence). With V trimmed by 5 bases and J by 5 bases, 2 bases remained unmatched. The CDR3 is 13 residues long. CDR3 DNA sequence: TGTGCCAGCAGCGGACTAGCCAACAATGAGCAGTTCTTC. Protein: CASSGLANNEQFF.

This clonotype was counted only a few times. This chain links TRBV11-2 with TRBJ2-7; no definite D call. V lost 0 bases and J lost 2, with 5 bases in between. This CDR3 comprises 13 residues. Germline assignment: CDR1 SGHAT and CDR2 FQNNGV. DNA for the CDR3: TGTGCCAGCAGCTTAGATACCCCCTACGAGCAGTACTTC. This codes for CASSLDTPYEQYF.

This clonotype was seen repeatedly, ten times or more. CDR3 in amino acids: CASSLGPSASSYNEQFF. CDR3 nucleotides: TGTGCCAGCAGTTTAGGCCCTAGCGCTAGCTCCTACAATGAGCAGTTCTTC. The chain is built from TRBV12-3 or TRBV12-4 and TRBJ2-1, with a weak D call TRBD2 (6 bases). Trimming took off 1 base at V and 0 bases at J, with 13 bases between the two ends. This CDR3 has 17 residues.

This clonotype appeared a few times. This rearrangement joins TRBV7-7 to TRBJ2-7; 9 bases agree with TRBD2. Trimming cost V 1 base and J 5 bases; bases outside gene matches: 9. CDR3 length equals 16 residues. Germline V gene data show CDR1 as SSHAT and CDR2 as FNYEAQ (reference sequence). The CDR3 DNA follows: TGTGCCAGCAGCTTAGGCGTAGCGGGAGACGGCCACGAGCAGTACTTC. Translating it yields CASSLGVAGDGHEQYF.

This sequence joins TRBV6-1 and TRBJ2-3; D is uncertain. The length of the CDR3 is 14 residues. V was shortened by 8 bases and J by 1 base, with 13 bases between the two germline ends. Per germline, CDR1 MNHNS and CDR2 SASEGT. The DNA for the CDR3 is TGTGCCAGCTCTTGGCGAACGCGCACAGATACGCAGTATTTT. This translates into CASSWRTRTDTQYF.

This clonotype occurred once. It may be a read error: a sequence one base away is much more abundant. The V and J genes are TRBV11-1 and TRBJ2-1, with D maybe TRBD1 (6 bases). Trimming removed 3 bases from V and 4 bases from J, with 13 bases in between. Germline loops: CDR1 SGHAT, CDR2 FQDESV (reference sequence). The CDR3 runs 15 residues. CDR3 bases: TGTGCCAGCAGCTTGGACAGTTTCGAGTACAATGAGCAGTTCTTC. Translating gives CASSLDSFEYNEQFF.

This chain joins TRBV10-2 and TRBJ1-1; D gene ambiguous. V gave up 6 bases and J gave up 1 base, with 9 bases separating them. Per germline, CDR1 WSHSY and CDR2 SAAADI. This CDR3 region has 13 residues. CDR3 DNA: TGCGCCAGCAGAAGGGCAGGGAACACTGAAGCTTTCTTT. It encodes CASRRAGNTEAFF.

The chain recombines TRBV2 with TRBJ2-5, with 9 bases identical to TRBD2. The CDR3 is 15 amino acids. Germline CDR1 is SNHLY and CDR2 is FYNNEI. Unmatched junction bases numbered 10, after V lost 6 bases and J lost 5 bases. The CDR3 DNA sequence: TGTGCCAGCAGCCGATCTAGCGGGACTCCCGAGACCCAGTACTTC. Translation gives CASSRSSGTPETQYF.

This clonotype appeared a few times. This chain joins TRBV5-1 and TRBJ1-2; D might be TRBD1 (5 bases). V gave up 0 bases and J gave up 0 bases, with 15 bases separating them. CDR3 length equals 17 residues. The germline gives CDR1 SGHRS, CDR2 YFSETQ. DNA for the CDR3: TGCGCCAGCAGCTTGGCCGGGACTGAACAATCTAACTATGGCTACACCTTC. Translated, it gives CASSLAGTEQSNYGYTF.

This clonotype appeared a few times. V and J are TRBV6-1 and TRBJ2-3; 13 nucleotides align to TRBD2. The CDR3 loop spans 17 amino acids. Losses at the gene ends were 5 bases for V and 2 bases for J; bases not matched to a gene: 7. Germline V gives CDR1 MNHNS, CDR2 SASEGT. CDR3: CASSPRTSGRYTDTQYF. As DNA, the CDR3 is TGTGCCAGCAGTCCAAGGACTAGCGGGAGATACACAGATACGCAGTATTTT.

This clonotype came up a few times. The germline gene is not matched at one end of the junction; a read error may be the cause. This sequence joins TRBV9 and TRBJ2-7; no clear D. CDR3 size: 13 residues. CDR1 is SGDLS, CDR2 YYNGEE, per germline. CDR3 sequence: CASSVGEAYEQCF. The CDR3 DNA reads TGTGCCAGCAGCGTAGGAGAGGCCTACGAGCAGTGCTTC.

This clonotype has ten or more counts. The chain uses TRBV3-1 and TRBJ1-1, with D hard to call. Looked up from germline, CDR1 is LGHDT and CDR2 is YNNKEL (reference sequence). CDR3 length: 13 amino acids. V was shortened by 8 bases and J by 1 base, with 11 bases between the two germline ends. The CDR3 bases are TGTGCCAGCCGGTCCGTTAGGAACACTGAAGCTTTCTTT. Encoded protein: CASRSVRNTEAFF.

This clonotype has a handful of counts. The chain carries TRBV5-1 and TRBJ2-5; D may match TRBD1 or TRBD2 (5 bases each). V lost 4 bases to trimming and J lost 2 bases, with 15 bases between them. CDR3 length: 15 amino acids. CDR1 SGHRS and CDR2 YFSETQ come from the germline V gene. CDR3 region: CASSHGTPPQETQYF. The CDR3 DNA reads as TGCGCCAGCAGCCACGGGACCCCTCCTCAAGAGACCCAGTACTTC.

The CDR3 DNA is TGCGCCAGCAGCTCGGCTAGCGGGAGTTTCGAGCAGTACTTC. The encoded protein is CASSSASGSFEQYF. The chain combines TRBV5-1 with TRBJ2-7; 10 bases fit TRBD2. The CDR3 sequence is 14 residues long. CDR1 SGHRS and CDR2 YFSETQ come from the germline V gene. V lost 3 bases, J lost 6 bases, and 6 bases stayed unmatched. Drawing the rest from reference TRBV5-1 and TRBJ2-7, the complete variable domain is KAGVTQTPRYLIKTRGQQVTLSCSPISGHRSVSWYQQTPGQGLQFLFEYFSETQRNKGNFPGRFSGRQFSNSRSEMNVSTLELGDSALYLCASSSASGSFEQYFGPGTRLTVT.

In this sample, this clonotype turned up many times. The chain employs TRBV3-1 and TRBJ1-3; a weak D match, TRBD1 (5 bases). The CDR3 loop spans 14 amino acids. Trimming pared 1 base from V and 2 bases from J, leaving 6 bases between. The germline gives CDR1 LGHDT, CDR2 YNNKEL (reference sequence). The CDR3 nucleotides read TGTGCCAGCAGCCAAGGGGGCGCTGGAAACACCATATATTTT. It yields the protein CASSQGGAGNTIYF.

The sample holds many counts of this clonotype. This chain joins TRBV5-1 and TRBJ1-1; TRBD1 matches at 7 bases. J was trimmed by 1 base and V by 4 bases; bases with no gene match: 7. This CDR3 has 15 residues. CDR1 is SGHRS, CDR2 YFSETQ, per germline. The CDR3 is CASSLWDSRNTEAFF. The DNA for the CDR3 is TGCGCCAGCAGCCTATGGGACAGCCGGAACACTGAAGCTTTCTTT.

This clonotype was recorded at least ten times. The rearrangement links TRBV19 to TRBJ2-5; D remains ambiguous. The CDR3 extends over 13 amino acids. Germline assignment: CDR1 LNHDA and CDR2 SQIVND (reference sequence). Trimming removed 3 bases at V and 2 bases at J, with 7 bases between. CDR3 coding DNA: TGTGCCAGTAGTATGGCCAGACAAGAGACCCAGTACTTC. Amino acid sequence: CASSMARQETQYF.

The DNA for the CDR3 is TGTGCCAGCAGCCAGGGGGGGAGTAGCTCCTACAATGAGCAGTTCTTC. Translated, it gives CASSQGGSSSYNEQFF. V usage is TRBV4-2 and J usage is TRBJ2-1, with 7 bases aligning to TRBD2. In germline, CDR1 is LGHNA, CDR2 YNFKEQ. J lost 0 bases, V lost 3 bases, and 5 bases had no gene match. The CDR3 covers 16 residues.

The chain recombines TRBV28 with TRBJ1-3; unclear D gene. CDR1 is MDHEN, CDR2 SYDVKM, per germline. V was clipped by 3 bases and J by 0 bases, with 9 bases between them. The CDR3 is 15 residues long. The CDR3 is CASSFQQSSGNTIYF. The CDR3 nucleotides read TGTGCCAGCAGTTTCCAACAGAGCTCTGGAAACACCATATATTTT. Supplemented by reference TRBV28 and TRBJ1-3, the full variable domain reads DVKVTQSSRYLVKRTGEKVFLECVQDMDHENMFWYRQDPGLGLRLIYFSYDVKMKEKGDIPEGYSVSREKKERFSLILESASTNQTSMYLCASSFQQSSGNTIYFGEGSWLTVV.

This clonotype was seen a few times. The chain combines TRBV20-1 with TRBJ2-5; 8 positions match TRBD1. The CDR3 sequence is 15 residues long. Trimming cost V 2 bases and J 5 bases; bases outside gene matches: 10. The germline gives CDR1 DFQATT, CDR2 SNEGSKA (reference sequence). Written as DNA, the CDR3 is TGCAGTGCTAGACCCCCGGACAGGGTACAGGAGACCCAGTACTTC. Translated, it gives CSARPPDRVQETQYF.

As regards this clonotype: With a much larger clone just one base away, this may be a read error. V usage is TRBV5-1 and J usage is TRBJ1-5; D is uncertain. V dropped 5 bases and J dropped 1 base, with 13 bases sitting between them. The CDR3 sequence is 15 residues long. Looked up from germline, CDR1 is SGHRS and CDR2 is YFSETQ. CDR3 in DNA: TGCGCCAGCAGTACTGACCCCGGGAGCAATCAGCCCCAGCATTTT. Encoded protein: CASSTDPGSNQPQHF.

This clonotype has a handful of counts. V and J are TRBV5-6 and TRBJ1-6; 8 bases align to TRBD1. This CDR3 has 14 amino acids. CDR1 is SGHDT and CDR2 is YYEEEE in the germline V gene. J was trimmed by 8 bases and V by 3 bases; bases with no gene match: 4. In nucleotides, the CDR3 is TGTGCCAGCAGCTCCGGACAGGGTTATTCACCCCTCCACTTT. Residues: CASSSGQGYSPLHF.

This clonotype was seen more than once but under ten times. CDR3 in amino acids: CSARDSSGLYNEQFF. CDR3 nucleotides: TGCAGTGCTAGAGATTCTAGCGGTCTCTACAATGAGCAGTTCTTC. The chain recombines TRBV20-1 with TRBJ2-1; 7 bases are a match to TRBD2. V was clipped by 0 bases and J by 3 bases; unmatched bases: 5. This CDR3 spans 15 amino acids. Germline V CDR1 and CDR2: DFQATT, SNEGSKA (reference sequence).

This clonotype was picked up many times. The J gene is TRBJ2-5, the V gene TRBV11-2, with a weak D call TRBD1 (6 bases). The germline V gene encodes CDR1 SGHAT and CDR2 FQNNGV. This CDR3 has 16 amino acids. Trimming stripped 2 bases from V and 1 base from J, with 14 bases between. CDR3 nucleotide sequence: TGTGCCAGCAGCTTAAGAATGTTGGGGGCCCAAGAGACCCAGTACTTC. It yields the protein CASSLRMLGAQETQYF. The full variable domain, its missing parts supplied by reference TRBV11-2 and TRBJ2-5, is EAGVAQSPRYKIIEKRQSVAFWCNPISGHATLYWYQQILGQGPKLLIQFQNNGVVDDSQLPKDRFSAERLKGVDSTLKIQPAKLEDSAVYLCASSLRMLGAQETQYFGPGTRLLVL.

This clonotype was observed a handful of times. This chain links TRBV2 with TRBJ2-7, with TRBD1 as a possible D gene (5 bases). Germline values: CDR1 SNHLY, CDR2 FYNNEI. The CDR3 covers 12 residues. V was cut by 4 bases and J by 6 bases, with 10 bases left in between. CDR3 nucleotides: TGTGCCAGCAGTGGACAGTCAAGCGAGCAGTACTTC. Protein sequence: CASSGQSSEQYF.